This T cell receptor beta chain was sequenced in a study of cytomegalovirus exposure and HLA in healthy donors. With 60 Vbeta and 13 Jbeta primers, the PCR was carried out. Method: immunoSEQ multiplex PCR; TCRdb's copy keeps in-frame clones and lacks some. Among hundreds of thousands of clones listed, 70% to 80% were seen once. Though probably carrying unrecorded immune exposures, donors were nominally healthy at sampling. Study-wide results and caveats: Among TCR beta chains of equal frequency, HLA-associated ones were more clonally expanded in a later analysis.

The CDR3 is 16 amino acids. With 5 bases removed from V and 2 bases from J, the gap between germline ends came to 15 bases. CDR1 is SSHAT, CDR2 FNYEAQ, per germline (reference sequence). About this clone itself: As yet, its antigen is unknown.

The chain combines TRBV7-7 with TRBJ1-4, with D possibly TRBD1 on 5 matching bases. The material sequenced was PBMCs. This receptor was identified in a woman aged 55-70 years in good health and CMV-seropositive. The DNA for the CDR3 is TGTGCCAGCAGCCTTGGACGGGGGACGACTAATGAAAAACTGTTTTTT. It specifies CASSLGRGTTNEKLFF.